This T cell receptor beta chain was captured in a study of shared clonotypes between healthy human individuals. Whole-study findings and limits: In the sorted subsets, rarefaction showed sequencing was incomplete despite large depth. Measured sharing among donors was expected to vary with sequencing depth.

The assay used deep level. The data were produced by immunoSEQ multiplex PCR, yet TCRdb's version contains in-frame clones alone and is incomplete. The sample has some 2 million clones; over 85% are singletons. Details on this clone: What it recognizes is unknown.

Researchers partitioned CD4+ cells into CD45RA+ naive and CD45RA-negative memory subsets. The CDR3 has 15 amino acids. Trimming took off 2 bases at V and 4 bases at J, with 14 bases between the two ends. CDR1 is SGHTA and CDR2 is FQGNSA in the germline V gene. V is TRBV7-2 and J is TRBJ1-2, with D perhaps TRBD1 (6 bases). The sequence was collected from a man in his late teens or twenties in good health. The sample consisted of naive CD4+ T cells sorted from blood. Regarding subset: CD45RA+ positively selected. Here the CDR3 reads CASSLLGAQSYGYTF. CDR3 bases: TGTGCCAGCAGCTTACTGGGGGCGCAAAGCTATGGCTACACCTTC.